This T cell receptor (beta chain) was recovered during a study of shared clonotypes between healthy human individuals. This clone came up once. Its antigen remains unknown. This table comes from immunoSEQ multiplex PCR, and its TCRdb copy is limited to in-frame clones, with some not included. The sample holds roughly 2 million clones, 90% to 95% seen once. Donation came from healthy HIV-negative adults that had no recent acute infections or vaccinations. Splitting of CD4+ cells produced CD45RA+ naive and CD45RA-negative memory subsets. The CDR3 loop spans 15 amino acids. Germline CDR1 and CDR2: MNHEY and SVGAGI. Between the trimmed V and J ends, which lost 6 bases and 4 bases, there was a span of 15 bases. Study-wide findings and caveats: Lower generation probabilities were found for non-shared clonotypes than for those shared by all four donors. Sampling used blood alone; tissue repertoires probably differ.

This receptor was identified in a young man in good health. Sequences were obtained from naive CD4+ T cells sorted from blood. Subset denoted: CD45RA+ positively selected. This chain connects TRBV6-5 to TRBJ2-2; D remains unclear. CDR3 amino acids: CASSHNHPATGELFF. CDR3 bases: TGTGCCAGCAGCCATAACCACCCGGCCACCGGGGAGCTGTTTTTT.